A single sample is the source of the 29 T cell receptor beta chains below, sequenced in a study of blood T cells in healthy people across ages. Next came a second PCR, run for 7 to 11 cycles, which used a sample-barcoded 5' primer along with a J-beta primer mix. TCRdb re-called the 5' RACE reads through MiXCR, storing one row per CDR3 protein. The data hold 650,000 or so distinct CDR3 sequences, with more than 45% observed a single time. The specimen was blood. The receptors were sampled from a woman at least 80 years old in good health.

DNA for the CDR3: TGCAGCGTTGCACAGGGGGCAGGAGATACGCAGTATTTT. Translation gives CSVAQGAGDTQYF. The rearrangement joins TRBV29-1 to TRBJ2-3, with 9 bases fitting TRBD1. The CDR3 loop spans 13 amino acids. Germline CDR1 SQVTM, CDR2 ANQGSEA. The J segment lost 5 bases and the V segment lost 4 bases, leaving 4 bases of the junction unmatched.

Comments on this clonotype: This may stem from a read error, because a much larger clone lies one nucleotide away. The chain joins TRBV3-1 to TRBJ2-7, with 7 bases that match TRBD1. This CDR3 has 17 residues. Germline trimming cut 3 bases from V and 7 bases from J; bases unmatched to any gene: 18. Germline V gives CDR1 LGHDT, CDR2 YNNKEL (reference sequence). CDR3 nucleotides: TGTGCCAGCAGCCACTTTCCGGGACAGTATAACTACAATGAGCAGTACTTC. This translates into CASSHFPGQYNYNEQYF.

V and J are TRBV4-1 and TRBJ1-2; no clear D. The CDR3 length is 13 residues. Germline V lookup: CDR1 MGHRA, CDR2 YSYEKL. Trimming shortened V by 4 bases and J by 5 bases, and 11 bases separated the two germline ends. The DNA of the CDR3 is TGCGCCAGCAGCCCACCTGGCACGTATGGCTACACCTTC. Protein sequence: CASSPPGTYGYTF.

Many counts were recorded for this clonotype. The chain links TRBV3-1 to TRBJ2-1; TRBD2 matches 12 bases. V lost 4 bases, J lost 4 bases, and 2 bases stayed unmatched. This CDR3 region has 15 residues. Per germline, CDR1 LGHDT and CDR2 YNNKEL (reference sequence). Here the CDR3 DNA reads TGTGCCAGCAGCCGGACTAGCGGGGAATACAATGAGCAGTTCTTC. Its protein is CASSRTSGEYNEQFF.

A remark on this clonotype: A much larger clone differs from this one at a single base, so this may be a read error. This chain joins TRBV10-3 and TRBJ2-5, with 15 bases aligning to TRBD2. The CDR3 spans 15 residues. Germline V gene lookup returns CDR1 ENHRY and CDR2 SYGVKD. Germline trimming cut 5 bases from V and 11 bases from J; bases unmatched to any gene: 9. CDR3 protein: CAISRTSGGVDEQYF. CDR3 DNA sequence: TGTGCCATCAGTCGGACTAGCGGGGGGGTCGATGAGCAGTACTTC.

The rearrangement links TRBV27 to TRBJ2-5; tentatively, D is TRBD2 (7 bases). The J call may be incorrect, as the DNA end agrees better with TRBJ2-7. Germline CDR1 MNHEY, CDR2 SMNVEV (reference sequence). CDR3 length equals 16 residues. The CDR3 is CASQSMLGGGFTEQYF. Written as DNA, the CDR3 is TGTGCCAGCCAGTCAATGCTGGGGGGGGGCTTCACCGAGCAGTACTTC.

This clonotype was seen a handful of times. CDR3 in amino acids: CASSVSRGQETQYF. Here the CDR3 DNA reads TGCGCCAGCAGCGTCAGCAGGGGCCAAGAGACCCAGTACTTC. The V call is TRBV5-1, the J call TRBJ2-5; a possible D gene is TRBD1 (6 bases). Germline values: CDR1 SGHRS, CDR2 YFSETQ. This CDR3 is 14 amino acids long. V gave up 4 bases and J gave up 1 base, with 11 bases separating them. Complete variable domain (other parts from reference TRBV5-1 and TRBJ2-5): KAGVTQTPRYLIKTRGQQVTLSCSPISGHRSVSWYQQTPGQGLQFLFEYFSETQRNKGNFPGRFSGRQFSNSRSEMNVSTLELGDSALYLCASSVSRGQETQYFGPGTRLLVL.

The chain recombines TRBV11-2 with TRBJ2-7, with D possibly TRBD2 on 5 matching bases. The J call may be mistaken, given a closer DNA end match to TRBJ2-5. The germline V gene has CDR1 SGHAT and CDR2 FQNNGV. The CDR3 extends over 14 amino acids. CDR3 bases: TGTGCCAGCAGCCCCACCGGGCCTAGCGAGACCCAGTACTTC. Its protein is CASSPTGPSETQYF.

The V and J genes are TRBV20-1 and TRBJ2-3, with 10 bases matching TRBD1. The CDR3 sequence is 13 residues long. The ends lost 6 bases at V and 8 bases at J; junction bases unmatched: 8. Germline assignment: CDR1 DFQATT and CDR2 SNEGSKA (reference sequence). The CDR3 region has the DNA TGCAGTGCCAACGCCCGGGACAGGGGTACGCAGTATTTT. It is translated as CSANARDRGTQYF.

This clonotype was seen only a few times. The CDR3 DNA reads as TGCGCCAGCAGCTTGGATTTTAAGACCTATAGCACAGATACGCAGTATTTT. It yields the protein CASSLDFKTYSTDTQYF. The chain carries TRBV5-1 and TRBJ2-3; D is unclear. The length of the CDR3 is 17 residues. V was trimmed by 0 bases and J by 0 bases, leaving 14 bases between them. Germline V lookup: CDR1 SGHRS, CDR2 YFSETQ.

About this clonotype: This could be a read error, since a much larger clone is one nucleotide away. The rearrangement uses TRBV7-9 and TRBJ2-1; TRBD2 matches at 8 bases. Germline CDR1 SEHNR, CDR2 FQNEAQ (reference sequence). The CDR3 totals 15 residues. The CDR3 nucleotides are TGTGCCAGCAAACGGATAGCGGGGATAAACAATGAGCGGTTCTTC. It yields the protein CASKRIAGINNERFF.

Details on this clonotype: This may come from a read error, since a much larger clone is one base off. This chain connects TRBV7-9 to TRBJ2-3; 9 bases fit TRBD2. This CDR3 has 16 amino acids. Germline V gene lookup returns CDR1 SEHNR and CDR2 FQNEAQ (reference sequence). V was clipped by 2 bases and J by 6 bases; unmatched bases: 9. The CDR3, as DNA: TGTGCCAGCAGCTTATTGGTAGCGGGGGTCCGGGATACGCAGTATTTT. This encodes CASSLLVAGVRDTQYF.

The chain combines TRBV14 with TRBJ1-4; possible D gene TRBD1, 5 bases. Germline loops: CDR1 SGHDN, CDR2 FVKESK. Trimming left V 6 bases short and J 7 bases short, with 12 bases between. This CDR3 region has 13 residues. The CDR3 loop is CASSRGRTEKLFF. The DNA for the CDR3 is TGTGCCAGCAGTCGGGGACGGACTGAAAAACTGTTTTTT.

The genes are TRBV7-2 and TRBJ2-4; tentatively, D is TRBD1 or TRBD2 (5 bases each). TRBJ2-7 explains the end of the DNA better; the J call may be wrong. The CDR3 covers 18 residues. CDR1 SGHTA and CDR2 FQGNSA come from the germline V gene. The DNA for the CDR3 is TGTGCCAGCACCTCCAGGTCGCCTAGAGAAGTGGGGGCCTACGAGCAGTACTTC. Translation gives CASTSRSPREVGAYEQYF.

This clonotype was seen a handful of times. The rearrangement links TRBV7-2 to TRBJ1-5; no definite D call. V lost 5 bases and J lost 3, with 11 bases in between. This CDR3 comprises 14 residues. Germline V CDR1 and CDR2: SGHTA, FQGNSA. CDR3 loop: CASSPRGPNQPQHF. CDR3 sequence (DNA): TGTGCCAGCAGCCCTAGAGGGCCCAATCAGCCCCAGCATTTT. The complete variable domain, with remaining parts taken from reference TRBV7-2 and TRBJ1-5, reads GAGVSQSPSNKVTEKGKDVELRCDPISGHTALYWYRQSLGQGLEFLIYFQGNSAPDKSGLPSDRFSAERTGGSVSTLTIQRTQQEDSAVYLCASSPRGPNQPQHFGDGTRLSIL.

Concerning this clonotype itself: A read error may be the cause here, since a much bigger clone is one base away. The J gene is TRBJ2-1, the V gene TRBV12-3 or TRBV12-4, with D possibly TRBD2 on 6 matching bases. The CDR3 totals 14 residues. V lost 6 bases to trimming and J lost 7 bases, with 16 bases between them. CDR3 DNA: TGTGCCAGCAGCAGACGACTAGATATAAATGAGCAGTTCTTC. It codes for CASSRRLDINEQFF.

This clonotype was detected ten times or more. This rearrangement joins TRBV7-2 to TRBJ2-2; the D gene is possibly TRBD2 (6 bases). Germline V gene sequence: CDR1 SGHTA, CDR2 FQGNSA. V was clipped by 4 bases and J by 5 bases, with 17 bases between them. This CDR3 spans 16 amino acids. The CDR3 coding sequence is TGTGCCAGCAGCTCTTCGGCGGGGAAGGGGACCGGGGAGCTGTTTTTT. It encodes CASSSSAGKGTGELFF.

This clonotype was detected a few times. The V call is TRBV5-5, the J call TRBJ2-2; 7 nucleotides match TRBD1. The CDR3 covers 14 residues. The ends lost 3 bases at V and 7 bases at J; junction bases unmatched: 6. The germline gives CDR1 SGHKS, CDR2 YYEKEE (reference sequence). The CDR3 reads CASSSYRGNGELFF. Here the CDR3 DNA reads TGTGCCAGCAGCTCCTACAGGGGAAACGGGGAGCTGTTTTTT.

The rearrangement links TRBV7-2 to TRBJ2-3; 12 bases fit TRBD2. Germline V gene lookup returns CDR1 SGHTA and CDR2 FQGNSA. V lost 4 bases and J lost 2; bases outside the gene matches: 7. This CDR3 region has 17 residues. This chain's CDR3 is CASSSRLAGANTDTQYF. For the CDR3, the DNA is TGTGCCAGCAGCTCTAGACTAGCGGGGGCCAACACAGATACGCAGTATTTT.

The J gene is TRBJ2-5, the V gene TRBV20-1; 8 bases agree with TRBD1. Germline loops: CDR1 DFQATT, CDR2 SNEGSKA (reference sequence). The CDR3 length is 16 residues. J was trimmed by 10 bases and V by 1 base; bases with no gene match: 17. The CDR3 is CSARAEGTGKLGGQYF. The CDR3 nucleotides read TGCAGTGCTAGAGCCGAGGGGACAGGAAAACTGGGAGGCCAGTACTTC.

The chain combines TRBV4-3 with TRBJ2-3, with 7 bases fitting TRBD1. The trim removed 5 bases at V and 6 bases at J, leaving 5 bases unmatched. Germline-derived CDR1 and CDR2 are LGHNA and YSLEER. This CDR3 contains 13 residues. CDR3 protein: CASSYTRGDTQYF. As DNA, the CDR3 is TGCGCCAGCAGCTATACCAGGGGGGATACGCAGTATTTT.

A few counts support this clonotype. V and J are TRBV5-1 and TRBJ2-1; 7 bases are shared with TRBD2. Germline V gene lookup returns CDR1 SGHRS and CDR2 YFSETQ. Trimming removed 4 bases from V and 5 bases from J; junction bases left unmatched: 3. The CDR3 is 13 amino acids. The CDR3 nucleotides read TGCGCCAGCAGCAACCTAGCGGACAATGAGCAGTTCTTC. This sequence encodes CASSNLADNEQFF.

The chain links TRBV3-1 to TRBJ2-1; TRBD2 matches 11 bases. The CDR3 length is 16 residues. In germline, CDR1 is LGHDT, CDR2 YNNKEL (reference sequence). The ends lost 1 base at V and 7 bases at J; junction bases unmatched: 6. CDR3 nucleotide sequence: TGTGCCAGCAGCCAAGGGCTAGCGGGGGGTGGGAATGAGCAGTTCTTC. Protein sequence: CASSQGLAGGGNEQFF.

This clonotype was observed at least ten times. This chain joins TRBV5-1 and TRBJ2-5; a possible D gene is TRBD1 (6 bases). V was cut by 5 bases and J by 0 bases, with 11 bases left in between. The CDR3 is made up of 14 amino acids. Germline CDR1 SGHRS, CDR2 YFSETQ. CDR3 loop: CASRKTGNQETQYF. CDR3 nucleotides: TGCGCCAGCAGAAAGACAGGAAACCAAGAGACCCAGTACTTC.

The DNA of the CDR3 is TGTGCCAGCAGCGGGGGGCCCACGCGCATAGATACGCAGTATTTT. Its protein is CASSGGPTRIDTQYF. The rearrangement links TRBV9 to TRBJ2-3; perhaps TRBD1 as D (6 bases). Germline values: CDR1 SGDLS, CDR2 YYNGEE. V was shortened by 3 bases and J by 5 bases, with 16 bases between the two germline ends. The length of the CDR3 is 15 residues.

This rearrangement joins TRBV10-3 to TRBJ1-3, with D hard to call. This CDR3 has 16 residues. Germline V gene data show CDR1 as ENHRY and CDR2 as SYGVKD. V was shortened by 3 bases and J by 2 bases, with 14 bases between the two germline ends. CDR3 protein: CAISERNGVTGNTIYF. The CDR3 coding sequence is TGTGCCATCAGTGAAAGGAATGGGGTTACTGGAAACACCATATATTTT.

The chain couples TRBV7-2 to TRBJ2-3; 10 nucleotides agree with TRBD2. V lost 1 base and J lost 6; bases outside the gene matches: 10. CDR3 length equals 17 residues. CDR1 is SGHTA and CDR2 is FQGNSA in the germline V gene. CDR3 loop: CASSLGLRLAGADTQYF. CDR3 nucleotides: TGTGCCAGCAGCTTAGGCCTTCGGCTAGCGGGAGCGGATACGCAGTATTTT.

The V gene is TRBV12-3 or TRBV12-4, the J gene TRBJ2-1, with D unclear. The CDR3 covers 13 residues. V lost 6 bases and J 7 bases, leaving 13 bases between the germline ends. CDR3 DNA sequence: TGTGCCAGCAGCCCAAGCTGGCGGAATGAGCAGTTCTTC. It is translated as CASSPSWRNEQFF.

In regard to this clonotype: Given a much more abundant clone one base away, this may be a read error. This chain connects TRBV20-1 to TRBJ2-7; D is ambiguous. V gave up 5 bases and J gave up 7 bases, with 24 bases separating them. From germline, CDR1 is DFQATT and CDR2 SNEGSKA (reference sequence). The CDR3 totals 15 residues. CDR3 nucleotide sequence: TGCAGTGCTCCCGTACCGGCCAGCTCCTACAATGAGCAGTACTTC. This sequence encodes CSAPVPASSYNEQYF.